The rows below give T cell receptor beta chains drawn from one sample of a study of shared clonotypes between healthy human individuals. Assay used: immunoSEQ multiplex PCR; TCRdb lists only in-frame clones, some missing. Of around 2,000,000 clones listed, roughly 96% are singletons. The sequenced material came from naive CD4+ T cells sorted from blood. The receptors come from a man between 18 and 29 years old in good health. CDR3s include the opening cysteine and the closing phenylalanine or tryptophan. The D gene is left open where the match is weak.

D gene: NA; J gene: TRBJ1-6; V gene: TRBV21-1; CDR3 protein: CASSKNRRARMNHSYNSPLHF; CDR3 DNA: TGTGCCAGCAGCAAAAATCGAAGGGCCAGGATGAATCATTCCTATAATTCACCCCTCCACTTT
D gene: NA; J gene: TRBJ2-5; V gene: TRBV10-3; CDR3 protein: CAISDGAETQYF; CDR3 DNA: TGTGCCATCAGTGATGGCGCGGAGACCCAGTACTTC
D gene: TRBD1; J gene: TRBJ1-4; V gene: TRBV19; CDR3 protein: CASSRTGLNEKLFF; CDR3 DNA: TGTGCCAGTAGCCGGACAGGCCTGAATGAAAAACTGTTTTTT
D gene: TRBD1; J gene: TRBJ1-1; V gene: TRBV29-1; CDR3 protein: CSVVGWGTVGTEAFF; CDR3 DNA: TGCAGCGTTGTGGGATGGGGGACAGTGGGGACTGAAGCTTTCTTT
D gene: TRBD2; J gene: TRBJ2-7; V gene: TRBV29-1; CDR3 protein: CSVDQRGSGYEQYF; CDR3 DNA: TGCAGCGTTGATCAGCGCGGGAGTGGGTACGAGCAGTACTTC
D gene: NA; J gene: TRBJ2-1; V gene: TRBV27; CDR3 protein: CASSPALTRDTVFEQFF; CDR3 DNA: TGTGCCAGCAGTCCGGCCCTAACCCGGGACACGGTCTTTGAGCAGTTCTTC
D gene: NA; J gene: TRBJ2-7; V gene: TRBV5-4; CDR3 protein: CASSRLGLDYEQYF; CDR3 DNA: TGTGCCAGCAGTCGCCTGGGGCTCGACTACGAGCAGTACTTC
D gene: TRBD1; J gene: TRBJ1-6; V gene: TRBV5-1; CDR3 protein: CASSLEGQAYNSPLHF; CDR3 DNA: TGCGCCAGCAGCTTGGAGGGACAGGCCTATAATTCACCCCTCCACTTT
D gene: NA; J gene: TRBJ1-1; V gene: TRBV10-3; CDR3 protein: CAISELGGTEAFF; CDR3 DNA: TGTGCCATCAGTGAGTTAGGGGGGACTGAAGCTTTCTTT
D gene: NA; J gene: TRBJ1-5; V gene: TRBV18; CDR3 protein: CASSPTVLGNSNQPQHF; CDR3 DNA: TGTGCCAGCTCTCCCACCGTATTAGGTAATAGCAATCAGCCCCAGCATTTT
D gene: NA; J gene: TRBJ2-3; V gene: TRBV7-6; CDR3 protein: CASSLVRTVSDTQYF; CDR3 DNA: TGTGCCAGCAGCTTAGTGCGGACAGTCTCAGATACGCAGTATTTT
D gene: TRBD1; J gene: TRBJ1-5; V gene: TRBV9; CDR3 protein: CASSVDTGEGNQPQHF; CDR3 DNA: TGTGCCAGCAGCGTAGACACAGGGGAGGGCAATCAGCCCCAGCATTTT
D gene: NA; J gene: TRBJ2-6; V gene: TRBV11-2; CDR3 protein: CASSTRQVFGANVLTF; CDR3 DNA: TGTGCCAGCAGCACCCGACAGGTTTTTGGGGCCAACGTCCTGACTTTC
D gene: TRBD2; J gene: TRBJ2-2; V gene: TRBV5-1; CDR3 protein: CASSWMAGGAGELFF; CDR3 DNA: TGCGCCAGCAGCTGGATGGCGGGAGGAGCCGGGGAGCTGTTTTTT
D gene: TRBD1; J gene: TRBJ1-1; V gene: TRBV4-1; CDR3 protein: CASSQGENRGGTEAFF; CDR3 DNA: TGCGCCAGCAGCCAAGGCGAGAACAGGGGAGGAACTGAAGCTTTCTTT
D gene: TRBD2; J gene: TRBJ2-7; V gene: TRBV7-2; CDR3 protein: CASSLTGLAGVEQYF; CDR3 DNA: TGTGCCAGCAGCTTAACGGGACTAGCGGGAGTCGAGCAGTACTTC